These 27 T cell receptor beta chains share one sample of origin, sequenced in a study of CD8 T cells in ankylosing spondylitis (dated by TCRdb to about 2017). Library generation was performed with 5' RACE. The sequencer listed for this sample is Illumina HiSeq 2500. TCRdb reprocessing: public reads trimmed at Q25 with fastp, clones called with MiXCR, in-frame beta chains kept. Each entry is one CDR3 protein sequence, shown with its most common DNA and genes. Recorded for this sample are roughly 100,000 distinct CDR3 sequences; about 8% of them occurred a single time. The top ten hold about 9.6% of the sample. Source material: blood, either unsorted or a sorted T cell fraction (not recorded which). The source is a male donor with ankylosing spondylitis or in good health (not recorded which).

In its sample, this clonotype was seen a few times. The chain carries TRBV20-1 and TRBJ2-3, with 9 bases matching TRBD2. Germline V gene sequence: CDR1 DFQATT, CDR2 SNEGSKA (reference sequence). V lost 4 bases and J lost 3; bases outside the gene matches: 5. The CDR3 runs 14 residues. The DNA for the CDR3 is TGCAGTGCTACTGAGCGGGAGGTAACAGATACGCAGTATTTT. It translates to CSATEREVTDTQYF.

This clonotype has a count of ten or more. This chain links TRBV5-1 with TRBJ2-5; 9 positions agree with TRBD2. Losses at the gene ends were 3 bases for V and 4 bases for J; bases not matched to a gene: 4. Germline-derived CDR1 and CDR2 are SGHRS and YFSETQ. The CDR3 runs 14 residues. DNA of the CDR3: TGCGCCAGCAGCTGGGGACTAGCTGGAGAGACCCAGTACTTC. It translates to CASSWGLAGETQYF.

This clonotype showed up many times. The J gene is TRBJ2-4, the V gene TRBV7-2; D is unclear. There are 15 residues in the CDR3. Germline V gene lookup returns CDR1 SGHTA and CDR2 FQGNSA. Trimming removed 5 bases from V and 0 bases from J, with 11 bases in between. The CDR3 sequence is CASSLHPPAKNIQYF. The DNA of the CDR3 is TGTGCCAGCAGCCTCCACCCACCAGCCAAAAACATTCAGTACTTC.

J is TRBJ2-7 and V is TRBV4-1; 10 bases fit TRBD1. Germline CDR1 and CDR2: MGHRA and YSYEKL. The CDR3 is 18 amino acids. Losses at the gene ends were 2 bases for V and 12 bases for J; bases not matched to a gene: 22. The chain's CDR3 is CASSQLFLPGQGLSYRYF. The CDR3 region has the DNA TGCGCCAGCAGCCAACTCTTCCTACCGGGACAGGGGTTATCCTACAGGTACTTC.

This clonotype was seen ten or more times. The rearrangement joins TRBV4-3 to TRBJ1-1, with D uncertain. Germline lookup yields CDR1 LGHNA and CDR2 YSLEER. The CDR3 length is 14 residues. The ends were cut back, 5 bases at V and 5 bases at J, with 15 bases in the middle. Here the CDR3 reads CASSSKVGRTEAFF. DNA of the CDR3: TGCGCCAGCAGCTCCAAGGTGGGGAGGACTGAAGCTTTCTTT.

This clonotype occurred a few times. The CDR3 bases are TGTGCCAGCAGCAAACACAGGGAATGGAACGAGCAGTACTTC. Encoded protein: CASSKHREWNEQYF. This chain joins TRBV7-2 and TRBJ2-7, with a weak D call TRBD1 (6 bases). V gave up 5 bases and J gave up 5 bases, with 16 bases separating them. CDR3 size: 14 residues. Per germline, CDR1 SGHTA and CDR2 FQGNSA.

The genes are TRBV7-2 and TRBJ1-3; D possibly corresponds to TRBD1 (6 bases). V was cut by 5 bases and J by 5 bases, with 16 bases left in between. The CDR3 is made up of 15 amino acids. From germline, CDR1 is SGHTA and CDR2 FQGNSA. CDR3 nucleotide sequence: TGTGCCAGCAGCCTAACCCCCAGGGGCAGAAACACCATATATTTT. It translates to CASSLTPRGRNTIYF.

This clonotype has a count of ten or more. This chain uses TRBV29-1 with TRBJ2-5; D is ambiguous. Germline V gene lookup returns CDR1 SQVTM and CDR2 ANQGSEA. V gave up 3 bases and J gave up 4 bases, with 24 bases separating them. The length of the CDR3 is 17 residues. CDR3 coding DNA: TGCAGCGTTGAGGCGGAATTGGGGAAGACCCCGGTAGAGACCCAGTACTTC. Amino acid sequence: CSVEAELGKTPVETQYF.

This clonotype has a count of ten or more. The chain recombines TRBV7-2 with TRBJ1-6; no definite D call. Deletions cut 3 bases from V and 3 bases from J, with 3 bases between. Germline lookup yields CDR1 SGHTA and CDR2 FQGNSA. The CDR3 contains 13 residues. CDR3 sequence: CASSFVYNSPLHF. CDR3 DNA sequence: TGTGCCAGCAGCTTTGTCTATAATTCACCCCTCCACTTT.

This clonotype was counted ten times or more. This sequence joins TRBV29-1 and TRBJ2-5; D is uncertain. The CDR3 is 12 residues long. V was cut by 6 bases and J by 5 bases, with 13 bases left in between. Germline CDR1 is SQVTM and CDR2 is ANQGSEA. The CDR3 DNA follows: TGCAGCGTGCGTCCCCTGGCCGAGACCCAGTACTTC. This translates into CSVRPLAETQYF.

This clonotype was seen at least ten times. The rearrangement links TRBV5-8 to TRBJ2-5; no clear D gene. Trimming stripped 7 bases from V and 5 bases from J, with 15 bases between. The CDR3 spans 13 residues. Per germline, CDR1 SGHTS and CDR2 YDEGEE. The CDR3 sequence is CASLNAQGETQYF. DNA for the CDR3: TGTGCCAGCCTTAACGCACAAGGGGAGACCCAGTACTTC. The full variable domain, its missing parts supplied by reference TRBV5-8 and TRBJ2-5, is EAGVTQSPTHLIKTRGQQATLRCSPISGHTSVYWYQQALGLGLQFLLWYDEGEERNRGNFPPRFSGRQFPNYSSELNVNALELEDSALYLCASLNAQGETQYFGPGTRLLVL.

This clonotype was counted at least ten times. The chain carries TRBV9 and TRBJ1-2; 10 nucleotides align to TRBD1. The CDR3 sequence is 16 residues long. CDR1 and CDR2 (germline): SGDLS, YYNGEE. V dropped 5 bases and J dropped 6; count of bases not matched to a gene: 13. The CDR3: CASRGGGTGDADGYTF. The CDR3 DNA reads TGTGCCAGCAGAGGCGGGGGGACAGGGGATGCAGATGGCTACACCTTC. The full variable domain, completed using reference TRBV9 and TRBJ1-2, is DSGVTQTPKHLITATGQRVTLRCSPRSGDLSVYWYQQSLDQGLQFLIQYYNGEERAKGNILERFSAQQFPDLHSELNLSSLELGDSALYFCASRGGGTGDADGYTFGSGTRLTVV.

This clonotype was detected a few times. V and J are TRBV4-2 and TRBJ2-3; TRBD2 matches 7 bases. Trimming removed 3 bases from V and 3 bases from J; junction bases left unmatched: 3. CDR3 length: 14 residues. Germline V CDR1 and CDR2: LGHNA, YNFKEQ. The CDR3 bases are TGTGCCAGCAGCCAGTGGCGGGGGACAGATACGCAGTATTTT. Translation: CASSQWRGTDTQYF.

This clonotype occurred a few times. In nucleotides, the CDR3 is TGTGCCAGCAGTTACGGGGGTTACACCGGGGAGCTGTTTTTT. This translates into CASSYGGYTGELFF. This chain joins TRBV6-5 and TRBJ2-2, with D tentatively TRBD1 or TRBD2 (5 bases each). The CDR3 totals 14 residues. V dropped 2 bases and J dropped 3 bases, with 7 bases sitting between them. Germline V CDR1 and CDR2: MNHEY, SVGAGI.

The V and J genes are TRBV4-3 and TRBJ1-1; D remains unclear. CDR1 and CDR2 (germline): LGHNA, YSLEER. The CDR3 extends over 14 amino acids. Trimming stripped 0 bases from V and 7 bases from J, with 12 bases between. The CDR3 is CASSQDYSGREAFF. In DNA form, the CDR3 reads TGCGCCAGCAGCCAAGATTACTCCGGCCGTGAAGCTTTCTTT.

This clonotype has just a few counts. The V and J genes are TRBV7-2 and TRBJ2-3; 8 positions agree with TRBD2. The CDR3 has 17 residues. Germline CDR1 reads SGHTA; CDR2 reads FQGNSA. V lost 3 bases to trimming and J lost 5 bases; unmatched junction nucleotides: 13. The CDR3, as DNA: TGTGCCAGCAGCTTGGTCCCACACGGGAGGGTGGAAGATACGCAGTATTTT. This translates into CASSLVPHGRVEDTQYF.

This clonotype showed up many times. V gene TRBV18 combines with J gene TRBJ1-5; the D is unclear. CDR3 length: 12 residues. CDR1 and CDR2 (germline): KGHSH, LQKENI. The V gene lost 4 bases and the J gene lost 7 bases, with 8 bases spanning the gap. The DNA of the CDR3 is TGTGCCAGCTCACGAACCGGACAGCCCCAGCATTTT. Its translation: CASSRTGQPQHF.

This clonotype was detected ten times or more. The chain carries TRBV4-1 and TRBJ2-3; 8 bases are shared with TRBD1. The length of the CDR3 is 16 residues. The J segment lost 0 bases and the V segment lost 4 bases, leaving 6 bases of the junction unmatched. CDR1 and CDR2 (germline): MGHRA, YSYEKL. The CDR3, as DNA: TGCGCCAGCAGCCGTCAGGGGGCGGCTAGCACAGATACGCAGTATTTT. Protein sequence: CASSRQGAASTDTQYF.

There are many counts of this clonotype. CDR3 in DNA: TGCAGCGTTCTACGGGATCTGTTTGGCTACACCTTC. The encoded protein is CSVLRDLFGYTF. The chain carries TRBV29-1 and TRBJ1-2; D uncertain. CDR3 length: 12 amino acids. The V and J ends lost 5 bases and 7 bases respectively, with 14 bases between them. Germline CDR1 reads SQVTM; CDR2 reads ANQGSEA.

In the case of this clonotype: Relative to the germline gene, one junction end is altered; a read error may explain this. This rearrangement joins TRBV7-9 to TRBJ1-1; D gene unclear. Germline V gene lookup returns CDR1 SEHNR and CDR2 FQNEAQ (reference sequence). The CDR3 extends over 11 amino acids. DNA for the CDR3: TGTACCAGCAGCTTACTGGCAGAAGCTTTCTTT. Translated: CTSSLLAEAFF. Looking up the rest from reference TRBV7-9 and TRBJ1-1 gives the full variable domain: DTGVSQNPRHKITKRGQNVTFRCDPISEHNRLYWYRQTLGQGPEFLTYFQNEAQLEKSRLLSDRFSAERPKGSFSTLEIQRTEQGDSAMYLCTSSLLAEAFFGQGTRLTVV.

This clonotype has ten or more counts. The CDR3 loop reads CASSYLAGGLAEQYF. The CDR3 DNA reads as TGTGCCAGCAGTTATTTAGCGGGAGGGCTCGCCGAGCAGTACTTC. This sequence joins TRBV6-2 or TRBV6-3 and TRBJ2-7; TRBD2 matches at 11 bases. There are 15 residues in the CDR3. Germline V gene sequence: CDR1 MNHEY, CDR2 SVGEGT. Unmatched junction bases numbered 7, after V lost 3 bases and J lost 6 bases.

This clonotype has a count of ten or more. The rearrangement links TRBV20-1 to TRBJ2-7, with 7 bases lining up with TRBD1. CDR3 length: 15 amino acids. V lost 3 bases and J lost 5; bases outside the gene matches: 13. Germline-derived CDR1 and CDR2 are DFQATT and SNEGSKA (reference sequence). The CDR3 loop reads CSARGSQGERNEQYF. In nucleotides, the CDR3 is TGCAGTGCTAGGGGCAGTCAGGGGGAGAGGAACGAGCAGTACTTC.

This clonotype was found many times. The chain joins TRBV6-2 or TRBV6-3 to TRBJ2-3; unclear D gene. CDR3 length: 11 residues. Germline CDR1 MNHEY, CDR2 SVGEGT. Trimming took 8 bases from V and 4 from J, leaving 7 bases between them. DNA for the CDR3: TGTGCCAGCGCCTCAGCAGATACGCAGTATTTT. Protein: CASASADTQYF.

This clonotype was observed a few times. The chain joins TRBV4-2 to TRBJ2-2; no clear D. Germline CDR1 is LGHNA and CDR2 is YNFKEQ. The CDR3 runs to 14 residues. V was shortened by 1 base and J by 5 bases, with 8 bases between the two germline ends. The CDR3: CASSQGPPTGELFF. Written as DNA, the CDR3 is TGTGCCAGCAGCCAAGGGCCTCCAACCGGGGAGCTGTTTTTT.

Ten or more counts support this clonotype. The chain has TRBV12-3 or TRBV12-4 and TRBJ1-1, with no clear D. The CDR3 consists of 11 residues. Trimming left V 8 bases short and J 10 bases short, with 14 bases between. The DNA for the CDR3 is TGTGCCAGCGTGGGCGGGAAGAGAGCTTTCTTT. As protein: CASVGGKRAFF.

J is TRBJ1-1 and V is TRBV19; D uncertain. Per the germline V gene, CDR1 is LNHDA and CDR2 is SQIVND (reference sequence). V lost 4 bases to trimming and J lost 11 bases, with 23 bases between them. This CDR3 region has 15 residues. The CDR3 region is CASSTASLRVIGAFF. As DNA, the CDR3 is TGTGCCAGTAGTACTGCCTCCCTTCGGGTAATTGGGGCTTTCTTT.

This clonotype was observed at least ten times. The rearrangement links TRBV29-1 to TRBJ2-1; 9 nucleotides align to TRBD2. V was pared by 3 bases and J by 5 bases, with 5 bases of the junction left unmatched. The CDR3 length is 14 residues. Germline V CDR1 and CDR2: SQVTM, ANQGSEA. The chain's CDR3 is CSVDLAGQNNEQFF. The CDR3 region has the DNA TGCAGCGTTGATCTAGCGGGGCAGAACAATGAGCAGTTCTTC.